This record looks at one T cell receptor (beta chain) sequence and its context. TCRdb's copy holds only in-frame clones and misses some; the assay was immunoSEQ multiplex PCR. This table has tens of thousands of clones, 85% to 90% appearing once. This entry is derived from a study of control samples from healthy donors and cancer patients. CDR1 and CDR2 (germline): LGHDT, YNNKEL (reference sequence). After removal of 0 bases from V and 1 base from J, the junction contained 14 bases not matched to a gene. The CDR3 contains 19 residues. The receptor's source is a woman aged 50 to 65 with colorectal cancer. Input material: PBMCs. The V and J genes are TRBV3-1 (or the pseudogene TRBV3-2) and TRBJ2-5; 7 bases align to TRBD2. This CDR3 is CASSQDILGLAASQETQYF. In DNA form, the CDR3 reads TGTGCCAGCAGCCAAGATATTTTGGGGCTAGCGGCTTCCCAAGAGACCCAGTACTTC.